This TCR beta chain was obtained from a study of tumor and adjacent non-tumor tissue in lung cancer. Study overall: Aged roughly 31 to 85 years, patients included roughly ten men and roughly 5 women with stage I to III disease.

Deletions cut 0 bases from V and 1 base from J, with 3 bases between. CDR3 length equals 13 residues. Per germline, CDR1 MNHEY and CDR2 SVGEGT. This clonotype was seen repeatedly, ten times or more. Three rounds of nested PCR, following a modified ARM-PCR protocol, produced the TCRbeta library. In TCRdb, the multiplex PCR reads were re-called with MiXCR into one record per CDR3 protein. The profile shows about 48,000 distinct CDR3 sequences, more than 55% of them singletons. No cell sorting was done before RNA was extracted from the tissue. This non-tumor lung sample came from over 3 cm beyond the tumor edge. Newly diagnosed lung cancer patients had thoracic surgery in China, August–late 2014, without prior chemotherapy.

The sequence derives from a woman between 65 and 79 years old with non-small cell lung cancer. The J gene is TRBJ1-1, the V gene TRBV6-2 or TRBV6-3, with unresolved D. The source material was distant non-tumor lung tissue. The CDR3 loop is CASSYSKNTEAFF. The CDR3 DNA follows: TGTGCCAGCAGTTACTCGAAGAACACTGAAGCTTTCTTT.